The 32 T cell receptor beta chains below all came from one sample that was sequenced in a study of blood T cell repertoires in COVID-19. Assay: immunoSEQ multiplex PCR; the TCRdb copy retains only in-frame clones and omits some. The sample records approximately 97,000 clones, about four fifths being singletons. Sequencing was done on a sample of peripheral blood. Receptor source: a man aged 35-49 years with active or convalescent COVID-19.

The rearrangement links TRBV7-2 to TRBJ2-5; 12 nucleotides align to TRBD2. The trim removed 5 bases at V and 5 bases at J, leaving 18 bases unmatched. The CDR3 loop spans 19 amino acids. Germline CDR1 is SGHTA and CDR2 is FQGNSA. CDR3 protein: CASSLEKSASGGARETQYF. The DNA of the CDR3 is TGTGCCAGCAGCCTAGAGAAATCGGCTAGCGGGGGGGCCAGGGAGACCCAGTACTTC.

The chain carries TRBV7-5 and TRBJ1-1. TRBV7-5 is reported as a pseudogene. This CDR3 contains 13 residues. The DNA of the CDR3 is TGTGCCCACGTTCGGCACCTGGACTGCGGAGCTTTCTTT. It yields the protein CAHVRHLDCGAFF.

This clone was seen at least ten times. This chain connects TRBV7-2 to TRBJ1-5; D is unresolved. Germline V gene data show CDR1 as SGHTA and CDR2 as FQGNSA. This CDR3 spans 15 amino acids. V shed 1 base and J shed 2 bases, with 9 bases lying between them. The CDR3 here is CASSLDREGNQPQHF. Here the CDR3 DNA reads TGTGCCAGCAGCTTAGATCGGGAGGGCAATCAGCCCCAGCATTTT.

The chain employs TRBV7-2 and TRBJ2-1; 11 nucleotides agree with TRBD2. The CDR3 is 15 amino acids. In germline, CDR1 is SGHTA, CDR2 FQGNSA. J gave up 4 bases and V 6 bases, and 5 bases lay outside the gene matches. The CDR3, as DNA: TGTGCCAGCAGTCCCGGGACTAGCGGTTACAATGAGCAGTTCTTC. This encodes CASSPGTSGYNEQFF.

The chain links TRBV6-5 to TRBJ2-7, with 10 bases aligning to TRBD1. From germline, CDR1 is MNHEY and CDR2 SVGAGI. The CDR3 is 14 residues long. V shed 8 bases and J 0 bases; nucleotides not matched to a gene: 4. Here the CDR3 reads CASLRDRGSYEQYF. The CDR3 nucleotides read TGTGCCAGCCTCCGGGACAGGGGCTCCTACGAGCAGTACTTC.

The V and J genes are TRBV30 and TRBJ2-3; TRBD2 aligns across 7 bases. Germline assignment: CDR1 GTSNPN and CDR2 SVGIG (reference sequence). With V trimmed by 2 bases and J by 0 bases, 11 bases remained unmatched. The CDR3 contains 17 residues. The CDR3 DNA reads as TGTGCCTGGAGTCTCAGCGGGGTCCCTCGGAGCACAGATACGCAGTATTTT. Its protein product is CAWSLSGVPRSTDTQYF.

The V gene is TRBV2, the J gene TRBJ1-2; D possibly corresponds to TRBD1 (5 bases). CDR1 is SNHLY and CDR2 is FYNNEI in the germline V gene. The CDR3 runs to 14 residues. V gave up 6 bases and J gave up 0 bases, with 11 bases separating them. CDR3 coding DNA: TGTGCCAGCAGCGACAGATCCCCTAACTATGGCTACACCTTC. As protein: CASSDRSPNYGYTF.

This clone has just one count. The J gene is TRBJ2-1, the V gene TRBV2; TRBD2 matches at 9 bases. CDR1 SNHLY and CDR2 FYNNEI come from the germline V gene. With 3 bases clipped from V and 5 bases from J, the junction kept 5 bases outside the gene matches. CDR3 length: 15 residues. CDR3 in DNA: TGTGCCAGCAGTGAGGTGAGCGGGGGGAACAATGAGCAGTTCTTC. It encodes CASSEVSGGNNEQFF.

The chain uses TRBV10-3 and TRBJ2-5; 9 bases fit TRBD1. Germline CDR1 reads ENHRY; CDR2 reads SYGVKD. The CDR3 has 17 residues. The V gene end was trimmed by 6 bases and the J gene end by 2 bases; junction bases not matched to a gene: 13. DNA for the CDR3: TGTGCCATCAGGCAGACAGGGGGGGAAGGAGGGCAAGAGACCCAGTACTTC. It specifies CAIRQTGGEGGQETQYF.

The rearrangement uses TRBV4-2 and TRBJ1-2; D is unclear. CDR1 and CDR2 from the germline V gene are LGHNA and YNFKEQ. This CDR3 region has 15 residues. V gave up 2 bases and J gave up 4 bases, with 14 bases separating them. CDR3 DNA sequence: TGTGCCAGCAGCCAAAGGGAGGTGATGACCTATGGCTACACCTTC. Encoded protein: CASSQREVMTYGYTF.

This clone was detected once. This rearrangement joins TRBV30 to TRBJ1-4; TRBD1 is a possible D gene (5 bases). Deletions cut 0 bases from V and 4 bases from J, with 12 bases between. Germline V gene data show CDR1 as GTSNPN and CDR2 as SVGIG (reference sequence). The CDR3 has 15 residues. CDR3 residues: CAWSVRRVVNEKLFF. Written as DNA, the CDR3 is TGTGCCTGGAGTGTACGCAGGGTGGTTAATGAAAAACTGTTTTTT.

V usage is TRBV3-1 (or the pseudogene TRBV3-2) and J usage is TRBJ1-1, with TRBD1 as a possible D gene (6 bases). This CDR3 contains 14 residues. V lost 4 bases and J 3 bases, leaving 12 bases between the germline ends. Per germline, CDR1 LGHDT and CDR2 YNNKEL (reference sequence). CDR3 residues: CASSPTGQYTEAFF. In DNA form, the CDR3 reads TGTGCCAGCAGCCCGACCGGACAGTACACTGAAGCTTTCTTT.

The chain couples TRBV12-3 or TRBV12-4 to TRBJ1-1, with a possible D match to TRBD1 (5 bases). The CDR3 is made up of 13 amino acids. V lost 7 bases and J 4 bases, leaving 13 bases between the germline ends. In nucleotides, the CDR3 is TGTGCCAGCATCCAGGGTCGCCGCACTGAAGCTTTCTTT. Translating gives CASIQGRRTEAFF.

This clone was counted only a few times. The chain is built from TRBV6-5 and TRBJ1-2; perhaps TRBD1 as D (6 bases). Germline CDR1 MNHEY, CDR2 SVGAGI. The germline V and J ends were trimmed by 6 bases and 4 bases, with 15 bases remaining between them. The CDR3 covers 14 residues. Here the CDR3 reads CASRPPGQGYGYTF. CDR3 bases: TGTGCCAGCAGACCACCGGGACAAGGCTATGGCTACACCTTC.

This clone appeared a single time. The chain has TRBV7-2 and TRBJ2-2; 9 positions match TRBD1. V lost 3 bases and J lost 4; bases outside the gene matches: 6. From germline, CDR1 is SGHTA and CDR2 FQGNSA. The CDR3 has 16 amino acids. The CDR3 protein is CASSLAGTGITGELFF. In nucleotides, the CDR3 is TGTGCCAGCAGCTTGGCCGGGACAGGGATCACCGGGGAGCTGTTTTTT.

DNA for the CDR3: TGTGCCAGCAGCTTGGCCGGCGGGTACACAAACTATGGCTACACCTTC. It yields the protein CASSLAGGYTNYGYTF. V is TRBV5-5 and J is TRBJ1-2; D call uncertain. In germline, CDR1 is SGHKS, CDR2 YYEKEE (reference sequence). CDR3 size: 16 residues. V was pared by 0 bases and J by 2 bases, with 14 bases between.

CDR3 nucleotides: TGTGCCAGCAGCGTAGGACAGGGGTACCAAGAGACCCAGTACTTC. Its protein product is CASSVGQGYQETQYF. The chain combines TRBV9 with TRBJ2-5; TRBD1 aligns across 8 bases. V gave up 0 bases and J gave up 0 bases; unmatched junction bases: 1. CDR1 SGDLS and CDR2 YYNGEE come from the germline V gene. The CDR3 is 15 amino acids.

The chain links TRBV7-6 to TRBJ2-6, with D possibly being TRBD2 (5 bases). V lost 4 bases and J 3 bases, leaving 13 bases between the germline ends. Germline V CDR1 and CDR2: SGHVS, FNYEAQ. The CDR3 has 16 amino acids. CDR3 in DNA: TGTGCCAGCAGCTCCCGAGCGGAGGTTGGGGCCAACGTCCTGACTTTC. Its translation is CASSSRAEVGANVLTF.

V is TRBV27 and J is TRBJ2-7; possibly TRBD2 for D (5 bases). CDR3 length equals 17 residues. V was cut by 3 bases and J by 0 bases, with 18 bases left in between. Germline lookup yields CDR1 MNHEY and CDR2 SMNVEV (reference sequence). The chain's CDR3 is CASSFSRGSGSSYEQYF. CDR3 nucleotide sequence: TGTGCCAGCAGTTTTTCACGTGGTTCGGGGAGCTCCTACGAGCAGTACTTC.

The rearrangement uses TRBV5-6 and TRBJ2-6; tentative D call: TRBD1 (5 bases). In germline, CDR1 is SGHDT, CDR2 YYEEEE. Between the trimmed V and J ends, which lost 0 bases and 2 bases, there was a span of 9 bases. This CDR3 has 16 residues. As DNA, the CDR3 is TGTGCCAGCAGCTTGGAGGGGCTCACTGGGGCCAACGTCCTGACTTTC. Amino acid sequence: CASSLEGLTGANVLTF.

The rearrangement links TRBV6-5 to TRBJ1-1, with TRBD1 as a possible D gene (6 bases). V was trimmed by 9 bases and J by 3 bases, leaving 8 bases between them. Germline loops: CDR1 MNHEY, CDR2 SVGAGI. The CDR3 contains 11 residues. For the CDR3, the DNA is TGTGCCAGTACAGGGTACACTGAAGCTTTCTTT. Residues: CASTGYTEAFF.

CDR3 coding DNA: TGCGCCAGCAGTGCAGGGGGATTAGGGAACACTGAAGCTTTCTTT. This translates into CASSAGGLGNTEAFF. The rearrangement links TRBV10-1 to TRBJ1-1; 7 bases fit TRBD1. The germline V gene has CDR1 WNHNN and CDR2 SYGVQD (reference sequence). CDR3 length: 15 amino acids. After removal of 4 bases from V and 1 base from J, the junction contained 6 bases not matched to a gene.

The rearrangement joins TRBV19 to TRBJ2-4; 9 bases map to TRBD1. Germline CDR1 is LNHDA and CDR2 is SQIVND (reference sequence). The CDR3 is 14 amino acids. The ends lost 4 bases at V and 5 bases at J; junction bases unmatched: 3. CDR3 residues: CASSNRGPENIQYF. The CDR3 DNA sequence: TGTGCCAGTAGTAACAGGGGGCCCGAAAACATTCAGTACTTC.

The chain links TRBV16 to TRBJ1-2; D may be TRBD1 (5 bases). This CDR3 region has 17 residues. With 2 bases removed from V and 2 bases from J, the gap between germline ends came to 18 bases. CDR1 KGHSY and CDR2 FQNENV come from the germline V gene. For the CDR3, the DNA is TGTGCCAGCAGCCAAACCAGGACACCGGGTCCCAACTATGGCTACACCTTC. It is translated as CASSQTRTPGPNYGYTF.

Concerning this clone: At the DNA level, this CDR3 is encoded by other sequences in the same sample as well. The CDR3: CASSLGQGGTDTQYF. CDR3 coding DNA: TGTGCCAGCAGCTTAGGGCAGGGGGGCACAGATACGCAGTATTTT. The V gene is TRBV7-9, the J gene TRBJ2-3, with 7 bases lining up with TRBD1. This CDR3 spans 15 amino acids. Germline V gene data show CDR1 as SEHNR and CDR2 as FQNEAQ (reference sequence). The junction had 2 bases not matched to a gene; V was cut back by 1 base and J by 1 base.

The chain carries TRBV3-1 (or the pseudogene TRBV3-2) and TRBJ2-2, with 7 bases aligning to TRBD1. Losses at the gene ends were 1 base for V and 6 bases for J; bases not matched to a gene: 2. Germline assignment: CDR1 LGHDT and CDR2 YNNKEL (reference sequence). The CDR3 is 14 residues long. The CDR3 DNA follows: TGTGCCAGCAGCCAAGGAACAGGGGCCGGGGAGCTGTTTTTT. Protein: CASSQGTGAGELFF.

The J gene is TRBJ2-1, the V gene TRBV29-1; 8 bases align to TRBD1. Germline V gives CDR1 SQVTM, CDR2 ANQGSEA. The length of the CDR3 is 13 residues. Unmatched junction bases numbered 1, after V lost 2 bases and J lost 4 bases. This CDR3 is CSVETGGYNEQFF. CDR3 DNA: TGCAGCGTTGAAACAGGGGGGTACAATGAGCAGTTCTTC.

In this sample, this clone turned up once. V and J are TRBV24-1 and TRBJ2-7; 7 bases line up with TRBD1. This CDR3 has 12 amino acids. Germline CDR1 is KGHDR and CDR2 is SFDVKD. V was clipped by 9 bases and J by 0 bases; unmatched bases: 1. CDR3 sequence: CATGDSSYEQYF. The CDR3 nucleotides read TGTGCCACCGGGGACAGCTCCTACGAGCAGTACTTC.

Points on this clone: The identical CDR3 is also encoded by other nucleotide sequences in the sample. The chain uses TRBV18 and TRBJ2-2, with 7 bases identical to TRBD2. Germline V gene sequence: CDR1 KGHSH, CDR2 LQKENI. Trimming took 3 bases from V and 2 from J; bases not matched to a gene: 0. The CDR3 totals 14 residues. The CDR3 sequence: CASSPGLNTGELFF. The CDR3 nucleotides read TGTGCCAGCTCACCGGGACTAAACACCGGGGAGCTGTTTTTT. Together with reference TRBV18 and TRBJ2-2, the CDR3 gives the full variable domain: NAGVMQNPRHLVRRRGQEARLRCSPMKGHSHVYWYRQLPEEGLKFMVYLQKENIIDESGMPKERFSAEFPKEGPSILRIQQVVRGDSAAYFCASSPGLNTGELFFGEGSRLTVL.

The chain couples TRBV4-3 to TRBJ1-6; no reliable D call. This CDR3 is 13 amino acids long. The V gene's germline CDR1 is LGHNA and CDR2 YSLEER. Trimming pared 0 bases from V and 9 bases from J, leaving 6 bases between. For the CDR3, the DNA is TGCGCCAGCAGCCAAGATGGCACTTCACCCCTCCACTTT. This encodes CASSQDGTSPLHF.

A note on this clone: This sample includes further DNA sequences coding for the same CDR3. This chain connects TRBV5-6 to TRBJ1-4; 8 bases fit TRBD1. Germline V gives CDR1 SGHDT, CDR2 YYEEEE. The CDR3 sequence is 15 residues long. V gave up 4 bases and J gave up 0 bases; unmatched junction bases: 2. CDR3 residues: CASSPQGATNEKLFF. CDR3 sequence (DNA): TGTGCCAGCAGCCCACAGGGGGCAACTAATGAAAAACTGTTTTTT.

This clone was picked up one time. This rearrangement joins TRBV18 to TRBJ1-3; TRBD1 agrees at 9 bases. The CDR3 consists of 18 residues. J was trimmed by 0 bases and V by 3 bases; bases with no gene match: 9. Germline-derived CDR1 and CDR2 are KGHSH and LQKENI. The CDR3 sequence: CASSPNAGTGSSGNTIYF. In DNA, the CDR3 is TGTGCCAGCTCACCGAACGCCGGGACAGGGAGCTCTGGAAACACCATATATTTT. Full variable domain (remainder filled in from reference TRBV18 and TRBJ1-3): NAGVMQNPRHLVRRRGQEARLRCSPMKGHSHVYWYRQLPEEGLKFMVYLQKENIIDESGMPKERFSAEFPKEGPSILRIQQVVRGDSAAYFCASSPNAGTGSSGNTIYFGEGSWLTVV.